This T cell receptor beta chain was captured by sequencing in a study of identical twins. MiXCR was run by TCRdb on the 5' RACE reads, yielding one entry per CDR3 protein. Among around 480,000 distinct CDR3 sequences, roughly an eighth were seen once, and the ten largest hold around 0.98%. This CDR3 spans 17 amino acids. The germline V gene has CDR1 LGHNA and CDR2 YSLEER. The V and J ends lost 0 bases and 6 bases, in that order; junction bases with no gene match: 10. This clonotype was seen at least ten times. This same sample was also taken into another study, of yellow fever vaccine responses in identical twins.

Sequenced material: CD4+ T cells sorted from blood. The clonotype originates from a woman under 30 in good health. This chain uses TRBV4-3 with TRBJ2-2, with 7 bases identical to TRBD1. CDR3 nucleotide sequence: TGCGCCAGCAGCCAAGAAATATTGCGACAGGGTGCCGGGGAGCTGTTTTTT. It is translated as CASSQEILRQGAGELFF.